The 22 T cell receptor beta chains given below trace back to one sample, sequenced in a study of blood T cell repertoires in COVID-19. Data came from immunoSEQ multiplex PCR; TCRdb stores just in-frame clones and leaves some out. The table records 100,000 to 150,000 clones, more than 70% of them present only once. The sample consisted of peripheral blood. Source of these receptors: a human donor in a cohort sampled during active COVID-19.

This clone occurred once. Written as DNA, the CDR3 is TGTGCCAGCAAGGATAGCGGGAGAACCGGGGAGCTGTTTTTT. It specifies CASKDSGRTGELFF. The chain recombines TRBV6-4 with TRBJ2-2; TRBD2 matches 9 bases. With 7 bases clipped from V and 5 bases from J, the junction kept 5 bases outside the gene matches. This CDR3 has 14 amino acids. Germline CDR1 reads MRHNA; CDR2 reads SNTAGT.

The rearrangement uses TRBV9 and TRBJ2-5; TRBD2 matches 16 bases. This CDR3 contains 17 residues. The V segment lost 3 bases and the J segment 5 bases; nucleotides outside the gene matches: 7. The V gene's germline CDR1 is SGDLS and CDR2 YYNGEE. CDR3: CASSAEGLAGGDETQYF. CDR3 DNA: TGTGCCAGCAGCGCCGAGGGACTAGCGGGAGGGGACGAGACCCAGTACTTC.

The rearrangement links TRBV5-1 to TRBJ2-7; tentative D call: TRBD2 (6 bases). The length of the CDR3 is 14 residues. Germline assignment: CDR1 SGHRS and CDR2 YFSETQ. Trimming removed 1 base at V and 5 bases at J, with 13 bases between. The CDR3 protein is CASSLRGSPDEQYF. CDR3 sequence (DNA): TGCGCCAGCAGCTTGCGGGGGAGCCCTGACGAGCAGTACTTC. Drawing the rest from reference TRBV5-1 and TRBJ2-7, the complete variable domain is KAGVTQTPRYLIKTRGQQVTLSCSPISGHRSVSWYQQTPGQGLQFLFEYFSETQRNKGNFPGRFSGRQFSNSRSEMNVSTLELGDSALYLCASSLRGSPDEQYFGPGTRLTVT.

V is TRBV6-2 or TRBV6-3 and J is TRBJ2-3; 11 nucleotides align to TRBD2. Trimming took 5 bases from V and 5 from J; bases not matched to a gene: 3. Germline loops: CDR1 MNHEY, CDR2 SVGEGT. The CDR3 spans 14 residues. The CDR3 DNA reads TGTGCCAGCAGTCGACTAGCGGGGCAAGATACGCAGTATTTT. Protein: CASSRLAGQDTQYF.

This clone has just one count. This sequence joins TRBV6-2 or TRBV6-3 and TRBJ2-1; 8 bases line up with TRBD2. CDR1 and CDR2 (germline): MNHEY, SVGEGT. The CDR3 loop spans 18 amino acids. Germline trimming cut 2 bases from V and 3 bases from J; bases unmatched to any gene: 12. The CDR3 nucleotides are TGTGCCAGCAGTTACGGGGACTTAAGCGGGAGAGGCTACAATGAGCAGTTCTTC. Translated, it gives CASSYGDLSGRGYNEQFF.

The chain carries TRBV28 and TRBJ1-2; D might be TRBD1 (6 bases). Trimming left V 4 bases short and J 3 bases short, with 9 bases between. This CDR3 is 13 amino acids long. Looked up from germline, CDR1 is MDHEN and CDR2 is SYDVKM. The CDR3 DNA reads TGTGCCAGCAGTTCAGGGGTCGACTATGGCTACACCTTC. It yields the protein CASSSGVDYGYTF.

In DNA, the CDR3 is TGTGCCACCAGCGAAGACAGGGGGCGGGTTGAGCAGTTCTTC. Protein sequence: CATSEDRGRVEQFF. The chain employs TRBV15 and TRBJ2-1; 10 bases fit TRBD1. Germline V gene data show CDR1 as LNHNV and CDR2 as YYDKDF (reference sequence). Trimming took 5 bases from V and 9 from J; bases not matched to a gene: 7. This CDR3 is built from 14 residues.

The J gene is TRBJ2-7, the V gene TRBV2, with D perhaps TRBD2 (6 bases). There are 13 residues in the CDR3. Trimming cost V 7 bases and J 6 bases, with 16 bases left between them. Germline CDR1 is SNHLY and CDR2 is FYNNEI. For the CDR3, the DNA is TGTGCCAGCATAGTTCGGAGGAGGGTCGAGCAGTACTTC. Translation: CASIVRRRVEQYF. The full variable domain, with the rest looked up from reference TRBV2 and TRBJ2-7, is EPEVTQTPSHQVTQMGQEVILRCVPISNHLYFYWYRQILGQKVEFLVSFYNNEISEKSEIFDDQFSVERPDGSNFTLKIRSTKLEDSAMYFCASIVRRRVEQYFGPGTRLTVT.

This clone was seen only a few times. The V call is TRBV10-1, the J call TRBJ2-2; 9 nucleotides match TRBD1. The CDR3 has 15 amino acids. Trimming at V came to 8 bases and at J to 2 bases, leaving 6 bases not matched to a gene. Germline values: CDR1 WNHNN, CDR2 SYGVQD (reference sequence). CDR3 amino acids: CASGGQGLNTGELFF. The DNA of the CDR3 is TGCGCCAGCGGGGGACAGGGCCTTAACACCGGGGAGCTGTTTTTT.

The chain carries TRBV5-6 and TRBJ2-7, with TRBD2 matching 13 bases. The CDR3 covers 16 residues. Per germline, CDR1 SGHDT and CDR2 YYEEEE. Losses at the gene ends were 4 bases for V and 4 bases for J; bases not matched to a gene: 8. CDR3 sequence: CASSPRLAGGLYEQYF. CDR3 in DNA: TGTGCCAGCAGCCCGAGACTAGCGGGAGGACTTTACGAGCAGTACTTC.

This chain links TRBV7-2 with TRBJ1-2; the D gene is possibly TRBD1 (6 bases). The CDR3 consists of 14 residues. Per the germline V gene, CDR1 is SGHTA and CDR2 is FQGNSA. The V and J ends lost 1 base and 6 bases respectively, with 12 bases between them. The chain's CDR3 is CASSLEQGMDGYTF. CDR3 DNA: TGTGCCAGCAGCTTAGAGCAGGGGATGGATGGCTACACCTTC.

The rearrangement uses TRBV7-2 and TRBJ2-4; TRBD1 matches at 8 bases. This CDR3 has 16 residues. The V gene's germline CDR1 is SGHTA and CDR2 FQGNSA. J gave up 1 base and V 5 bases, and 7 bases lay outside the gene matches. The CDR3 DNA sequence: TGTGCCAGCAGCGCAGGGGGCGCGGAGGCCAAAAACATTCAGTACTTC. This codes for CASSAGGAEAKNIQYF.

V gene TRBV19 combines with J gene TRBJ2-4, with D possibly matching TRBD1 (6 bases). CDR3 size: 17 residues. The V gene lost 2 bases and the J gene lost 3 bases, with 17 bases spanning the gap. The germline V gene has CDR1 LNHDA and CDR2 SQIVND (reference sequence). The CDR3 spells CASSIFGPQGGKNIQYF. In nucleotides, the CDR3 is TGTGCCAGTAGTATATTCGGGCCCCAAGGGGGCAAAAACATTCAGTACTTC.

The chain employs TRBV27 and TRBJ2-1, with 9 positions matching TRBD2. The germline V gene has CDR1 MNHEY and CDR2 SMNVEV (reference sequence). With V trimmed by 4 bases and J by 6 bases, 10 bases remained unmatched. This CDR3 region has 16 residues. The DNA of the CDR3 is TGTGCCAGCAGTTCCCCCGGGACTAGCTACTCCAATGAGCAGTTCTTC. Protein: CASSSPGTSYSNEQFF.

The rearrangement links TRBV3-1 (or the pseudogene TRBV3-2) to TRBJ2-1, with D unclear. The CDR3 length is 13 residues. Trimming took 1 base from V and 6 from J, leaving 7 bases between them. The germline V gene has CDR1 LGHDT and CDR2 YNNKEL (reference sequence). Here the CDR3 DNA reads TGTGCCAGCAGCCAAGTCGTCCTCAATGAGCAGTTCTTC. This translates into CASSQVVLNEQFF.

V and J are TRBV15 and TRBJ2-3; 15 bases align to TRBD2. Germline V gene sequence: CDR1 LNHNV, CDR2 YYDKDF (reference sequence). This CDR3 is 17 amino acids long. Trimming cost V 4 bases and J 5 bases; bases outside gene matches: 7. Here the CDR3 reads CATSNPGLAGGGDTQYF. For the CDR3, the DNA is TGTGCCACCAGCAACCCGGGACTAGCGGGAGGTGGAGATACGCAGTATTTT.

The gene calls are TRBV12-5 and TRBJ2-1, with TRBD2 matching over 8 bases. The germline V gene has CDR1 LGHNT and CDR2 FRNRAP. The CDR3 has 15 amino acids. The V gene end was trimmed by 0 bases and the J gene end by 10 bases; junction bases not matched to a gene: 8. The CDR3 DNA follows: TGTGCTAGTGGTTTGGTCCCGGGGGGGGCCCAGGAGCAGTTCTTC. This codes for CASGLVPGGAQEQFF.

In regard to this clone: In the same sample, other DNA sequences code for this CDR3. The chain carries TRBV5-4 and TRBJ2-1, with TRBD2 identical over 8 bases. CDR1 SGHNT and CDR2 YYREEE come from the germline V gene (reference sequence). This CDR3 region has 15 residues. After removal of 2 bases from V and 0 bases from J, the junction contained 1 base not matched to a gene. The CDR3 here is CASSFAGGSYNEQFF. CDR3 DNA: TGTGCCAGCAGCTTTGCGGGAGGCTCCTACAATGAGCAGTTCTTC. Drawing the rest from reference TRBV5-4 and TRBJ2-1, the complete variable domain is ETGVTQSPTHLIKTRGQQVTLRCSSQSGHNTVSWYQQALGQGPQFIFQYYREEENGRGNFPPRFSGLQFPNYSSELNVNALELDDSALYLCASSFAGGSYNEQFFGPGTRLTVL.

The CDR3 region has the DNA TGTGCCAGCTCACCGCGGACAGGGGTTACTGAAGCTTTCTTT. As protein: CASSPRTGVTEAFF. This chain uses TRBV18 with TRBJ1-1, with 9 bases lining up with TRBD1. V shed 3 bases, J shed 5 bases, and the junction held 4 bases outside the gene matches. The CDR3 length is 14 residues. The germline V gene has CDR1 KGHSH and CDR2 LQKENI.

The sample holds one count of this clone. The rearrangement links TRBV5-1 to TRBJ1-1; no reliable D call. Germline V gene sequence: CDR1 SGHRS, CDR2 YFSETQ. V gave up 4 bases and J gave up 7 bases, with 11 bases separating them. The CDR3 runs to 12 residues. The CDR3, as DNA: TGCGCCAGCAGCCCAGAGGGCCTTGAAGCTTTCTTT. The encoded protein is CASSPEGLEAFF.

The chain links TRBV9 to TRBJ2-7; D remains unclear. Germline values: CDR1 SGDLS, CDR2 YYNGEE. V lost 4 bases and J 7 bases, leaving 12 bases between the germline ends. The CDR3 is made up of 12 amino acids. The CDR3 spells CASSTSIGEQYF. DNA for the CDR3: TGTGCCAGCAGCACATCAATCGGGGAGCAGTACTTC.

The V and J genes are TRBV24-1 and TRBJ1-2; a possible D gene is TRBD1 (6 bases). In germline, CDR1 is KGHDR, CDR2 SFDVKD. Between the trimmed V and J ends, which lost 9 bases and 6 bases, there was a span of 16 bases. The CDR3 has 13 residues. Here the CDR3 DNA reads TGTGCCACCCAAGCAGGGGTCGGGGATGGCTACACCTTC. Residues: CATQAGVGDGYTF.